This T cell receptor beta chain was observed in a study of blood T cells in healthy people across ages. The V end lost 0 bases, the J end lost 7 bases, and 12 bases lay between the germline ends. The CDR3 sequence is 14 residues long. Germline V gene lookup returns CDR1 MGHRA and CDR2 YSYEKL. The authors ran a second PCR of about 6 to 11 cycles using a sample-barcoded 5' primer and a J-beta primer mix. TCRdb reprocessed the 5' RACE reads with MiXCR, giving one entry per CDR3 protein. The sample includes some 700,000 distinct CDR3 sequences, 43% seen only once; the top ten take roughly 20%. Input material: blood. This TCR derives from an older woman in good health. This chain links TRBV4-1 with TRBJ1-2; unclear D gene. CDR3 DNA: TGCGCCAGCAGCCAAGACAGGCGGGATGGTGGCTACACCTTC. It specifies CASSQDRRDGGYTF.